The present T cell receptor (beta chain) was sequenced within a study of beta chain features in type 1 diabetes. Expressed TCRB transcripts were sequenced because the isolated RNA had all been reverse transcribed beforehand. This table comes from immunoSEQ multiplex PCR, and its TCRdb copy is limited to in-frame clones, with some not included. The table has 600,000 or so clones, 9.5% to 15% seen once; the top ten hold more than 0.1%. The ends were cut back, 0 bases at V and 13 bases at J, with 10 bases in the middle. The length of the CDR3 is 13 residues. The germline V gene has CDR1 SGHTA and CDR2 FQGNSA. CD4+ cells of the naive, central memory, regulatory and stem cell-like memory types were sorted via CD45RO/CCR7/CD25/CD127/CD95/CD27. Points from the study as a whole: A closer apparent resemblance between naive, central memory and Treg TCRB repertoires was seen in patients than in healthy donors. When Type 1 diabetes patients were examined, their TCRB CDR3s proved moderately but significantly shorter in all four CD4+ subsets. VDJ junctions from type 1 diabetes patients carried fewer insertions and larger deletions.

The table lists this clone with a few counts. Its matching antigen is unknown. The origin of this receptor is a young man with type 1 diabetes. Source material: naive CD4+ T cells from blood. The chain is built from TRBV7-2 and TRBJ1-6; possibly TRBD1 for D (6 bases). CDR3 nucleotide sequence: TGTGCCAGCAGCTTAGCGTGGAGGGGGCCCCTCCACTTT. Amino acid sequence: CASSLAWRGPLHF.